Listed below are T cell receptor beta chains from one sample, sequenced in a study of blood T cell repertoires in COVID-19. The assay was immunoSEQ multiplex PCR, and TCRdb's table has in-frame clones only and misses some. The data show about 300,000 clones, roughly 85% seen once. The sequenced material came from PBMCs or T cells enriched from blood (not recorded which). The source is a woman between 25 and 40 years old who had recovered from COVID-19. The CDR3 runs from the conserved cysteine through the conserved F or W. D genes are given only for firm matches. Clone size is stated in some rows and not others, as once, few, many or a class when expanded.

size: -
V: TRBV14
D: -
J: TRBJ1-1
CDR3: CASSVQPGGGEAFF
DNA: TGTGCCAGCAGCGTACAGCCCGGGGGTGGTGAAGCTTTCTTT

size: -
V: TRBV27
D: -
J: TRBJ1-2
CDR3: CASSLQTGSNYGYTF
DNA: TGTGCCAGCAGTTTGCAGACAGGTTCCAACTATGGCTACACCTTC

size: -
V: TRBV27
D: TRBD1
J: TRBJ2-1
CDR3: CASSLWGRDREFNEQFF
DNA: TGTGCCAGCAGTTTATGGGGCCGGGACAGGGAATTCAATGAGCAGTTCTTC

size: -
V: TRBV11-2
D: -
J: TRBJ1-2
CDR3: CASTGWRAYGYTF
DNA: TGTGCCAGCACGGGGTGGAGGGCCTATGGCTACACCTTC

size: -
V: TRBV6-6
D: TRBD1
J: TRBJ1-5
CDR3: CASSSGQGGGQPQHF
DNA: TGTGCCAGCAGTTCCGGACAGGGGGGCGGACAGCCCCAGCATTTT

size: -
V: TRBV5-4
D: -
J: TRBJ1-1
CDR3: CASSPAPGRLGTEAFF
DNA: TGTGCCAGCAGCCCAGCCCCAGGGCGTCTGGGTACTGAAGCTTTCTTT

size: once
V: TRBV3-1/TRBV3-2
D: -
J: TRBJ1-5
CDR3: CASSQVAGGSNQPQHF
DNA: TGTGCCAGCAGCCAAGTGGCGGGGGGAAGCAATCAGCCCCAGCATTTT

size: -
V: TRBV19
D: -
J: TRBJ1-5
CDR3: CASSEVRGSGQPQHF
DNA: TGTGCCAGTAGTGAAGTGAGGGGTAGCGGCCAGCCCCAGCATTTT

size: few
V: TRBV9
D: TRBD1
J: TRBJ1-2
CDR3: CASSVTGDYGYTF
DNA: TGTGCCAGCAGCGTAACAGGGGACTATGGCTACACCTTC

size: -
V: TRBV6-1
D: -
J: TRBJ1-4
CDR3: CASSELSSSYNEKLFF
DNA: TGTGCCAGCAGTGAACTCTCCTCCAGTTATAATGAAAAACTGTTTTTT

size: few
V: TRBV29-1
D: TRBD1
J: TRBJ2-2
CDR3: CSADRGYTGELFF
DNA: TGCAGCGCGGACAGGGGCTACACCGGGGAGCTGTTTTTT

size: -
V: TRBV27
D: -
J: TRBJ1-2
CDR3: CASSFRDGGYGYTF
DNA: TGTGCCAGCAGTTTTAGGGATGGGGGGTATGGCTACACCTTC

size: -
V: TRBV7-8
D: -
J: TRBJ1-6
CDR3: CASSLRVSPLHF
DNA: TGTGCCAGCAGCTTACGAGTTTCACCCCTCCACTTT

size: -
V: TRBV6-5
D: -
J: TRBJ2-7
CDR3: CASRQGSTYEQYF
DNA: TGTGCCAGCAGGCAGGGTTCCACCTACGAGCAGTACTTC

size: -
V: TRBV30
D: -
J: TRBJ1-2
CDR3: CAWTGNGYTF
DNA: TGTGCCTGGACCGGGAACGGCTACACCTTC

size: -
V: TRBV15
D: -
J: TRBJ1-5
CDR3: CATSRDRDQPQHF
DNA: TGTGCCACCAGCAGAGATCGAGATCAGCCCCAGCATTTT

size: -
V: TRBV12-5
D: TRBD2
J: TRBJ2-7
CDR3: CASAGGSYEQYF
DNA: TGTGCTAGTGCGGGGGGCTCCTACGAGCAGTACTTC

size: -
V: TRBV7-2
D: TRBD2
J: TRBJ2-2
CDR3: CASSLPAVAGGITGELFF
DNA: TGTGCCAGCAGCTTACCCGCCGTAGCGGGGGGGATCACCGGGGAGCTGTTTTTT

size: once
V: TRBV12-3/TRBV12-4
D: -
J: TRBJ2-4
CDR3: CASSSFRRNIQYF
DNA: TGTGCCAGCAGTTCCTTCCGTAGAAACATTCAGTACTTC

size: -
V: TRBV27
D: -
J: TRBJ2-2
CDR3: CASSFGQGNTGELFF
DNA: TGTGCCAGCAGTTTCGGGCAGGGAAACACCGGGGAGCTGTTTTTT

size: -
V: TRBV11-2
D: TRBD2
J: TRBJ2-2
CDR3: CASSALARGTGELFF
DNA: TGTGCCAGCAGCGCACTAGCGAGGGGTACCGGGGAGCTGTTTTTT

size: -
V: TRBV6-5
D: -
J: TRBJ2-1
CDR3: CASSYQDRYNEQFF
DNA: TGTGCCAGCAGTTACCAGGACAGATACAATGAGCAGTTCTTC

size: -
V: TRBV3-1/TRBV3-2
D: TRBD1
J: TRBJ1-1
CDR3: CASSPRGLNTEAFF
DNA: TGTGCCAGCAGCCCCAGGGGGCTGAACACTGAAGCTTTCTTT

size: -
V: TRBV15
D: -
J: TRBJ1-6
CDR3: CATSRDIGGSSPLHF
DNA: TGTGCCACCAGCAGAGATATTGGGGGGAGTTCACCCCTCCACTTT

size: -
V: TRBV29-1
D: TRBD2
J: TRBJ2-1
CDR3: CSGLSGVSYNEQFF
DNA: TGCAGCGGACTTAGCGGGGTCTCCTACAATGAGCAGTTCTTC

size: once
V: TRBV9
D: -
J: TRBJ1-6
CDR3: CASSVGLGESPLHF
DNA: TGTGCCAGCAGCGTAGGCTTAGGGGAATCACCCCTCCACTTT

size: -
V: TRBV30
D: -
J: TRBJ2-6
CDR3: CAWSVGSYSGANVLTF
DNA: TGTGCCTGGAGTGTAGGGAGTTACTCTGGGGCCAACGTCCTGACTTTC

size: once
V: TRBV1
D: -
J: TRBJ2-7
CDR3: CTSSQARQGGYEQYF
DNA: TGCACCAGCAGCCAGGCCCGACAGGGTGGCTACGAGCAGTACTTC

size: -
V: TRBV7-8
D: TRBD2
J: TRBJ2-1
CDR3: CASSSSSGEQFF
DNA: TGTGCCAGCAGCTCCTCTAGCGGGGAGCAGTTCTTC

size: few
V: TRBV11-2
D: -
J: TRBJ2-3
CDR3: CASSSTSAIRPDTQYF
DNA: TGTGCCAGCAGCTCCACGAGCGCGATTCGACCAGATACGCAGTATTTT

size: -
V: TRBV19
D: TRBD1
J: TRBJ1-2
CDR3: CASSPGQDYGYTF
DNA: TGTGCCAGTAGCCCAGGACAGGACTATGGCTACACCTTC

size: -
V: TRBV6-5
D: TRBD1
J: TRBJ2-3
CDR3: CASSRTGPDTQYF
DNA: TGTGCCAGCAGTAGGACAGGTCCAGATACGCAGTATTTT

size: few
V: TRBV30
D: -
J: TRBJ1-1
CDR3: CAWVLPGGRSEAFF
DNA: TGTGCCTGGGTCCTCCCCGGGGGTAGGTCTGAAGCTTTCTTT

size: -
V: TRBV4-1
D: TRBD2
J: TRBJ2-1
CDR3: CASGTSGAYNEQFF
DNA: TGCGCCAGCGGGACTAGCGGGGCGTACAATGAGCAGTTCTTC